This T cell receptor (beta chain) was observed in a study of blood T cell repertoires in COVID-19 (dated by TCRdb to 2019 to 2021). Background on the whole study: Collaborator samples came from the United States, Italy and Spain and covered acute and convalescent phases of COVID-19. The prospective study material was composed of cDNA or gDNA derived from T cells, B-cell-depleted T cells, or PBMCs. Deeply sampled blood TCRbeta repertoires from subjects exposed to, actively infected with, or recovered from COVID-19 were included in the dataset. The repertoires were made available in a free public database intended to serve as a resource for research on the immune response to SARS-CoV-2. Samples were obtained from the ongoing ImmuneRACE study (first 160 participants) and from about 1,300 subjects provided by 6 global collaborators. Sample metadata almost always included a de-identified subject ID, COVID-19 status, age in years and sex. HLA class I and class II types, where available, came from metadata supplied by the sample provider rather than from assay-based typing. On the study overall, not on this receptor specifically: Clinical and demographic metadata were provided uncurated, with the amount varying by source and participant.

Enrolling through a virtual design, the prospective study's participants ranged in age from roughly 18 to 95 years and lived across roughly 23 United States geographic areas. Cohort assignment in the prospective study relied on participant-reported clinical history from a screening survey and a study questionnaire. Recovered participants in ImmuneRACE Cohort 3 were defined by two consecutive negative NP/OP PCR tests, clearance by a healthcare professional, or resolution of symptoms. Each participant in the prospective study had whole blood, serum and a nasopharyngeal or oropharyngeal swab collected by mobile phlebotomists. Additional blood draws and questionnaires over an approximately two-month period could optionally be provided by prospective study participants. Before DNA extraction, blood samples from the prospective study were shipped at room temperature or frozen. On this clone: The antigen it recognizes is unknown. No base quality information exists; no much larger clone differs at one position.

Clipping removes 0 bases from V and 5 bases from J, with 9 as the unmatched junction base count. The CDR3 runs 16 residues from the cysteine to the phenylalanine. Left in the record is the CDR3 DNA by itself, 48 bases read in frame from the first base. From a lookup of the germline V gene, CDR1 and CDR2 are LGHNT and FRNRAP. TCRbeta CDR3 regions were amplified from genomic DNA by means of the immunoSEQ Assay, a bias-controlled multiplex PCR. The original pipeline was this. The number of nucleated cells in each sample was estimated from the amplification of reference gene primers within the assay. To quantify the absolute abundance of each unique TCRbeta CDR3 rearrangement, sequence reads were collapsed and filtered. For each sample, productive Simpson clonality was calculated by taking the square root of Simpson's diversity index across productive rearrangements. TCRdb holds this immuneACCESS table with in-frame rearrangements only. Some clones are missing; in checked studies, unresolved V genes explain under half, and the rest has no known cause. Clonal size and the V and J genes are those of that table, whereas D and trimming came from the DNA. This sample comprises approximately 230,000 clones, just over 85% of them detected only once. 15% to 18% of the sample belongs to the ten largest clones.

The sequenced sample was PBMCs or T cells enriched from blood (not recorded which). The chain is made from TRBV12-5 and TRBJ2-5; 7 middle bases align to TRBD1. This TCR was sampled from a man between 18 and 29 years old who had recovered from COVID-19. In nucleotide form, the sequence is TGTGCTAGTGGTTTGGTAATTGGTCAGGGGGTTGAGACCCAGTACTTC. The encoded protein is CASGLVIGQGVETQYF.